Shown below are 29 T cell receptor beta chains from a single sample sequenced in a study of early T cells in non-severe SARS-CoV-2 infection. TCRdb recomputed calls from the 5' RACE reads with MiXCR, one row per CDR3 protein. The table has around 21,000 distinct CDR3 sequences, about 4% seen once. The sequenced material came from whole blood. The receptors were gathered from an adult who was a healthcare worker with PCR-confirmed SARS-CoV-2 infection or an uninfected control (not recorded which).

This clonotype has more than one count but fewer than ten. The rearrangement links TRBV18 to TRBJ1-1; D unclear. Trimming shortened V by 4 bases and J by 1 base, and 7 bases separated the two germline ends. The germline CDR1 and CDR2 sequences are KGHSH and LQKENI. CDR3 length equals 13 residues. The CDR3 DNA reads TGTGCCAGCTCACTCGGACGGAACACTGAAGCTTTCTTT. Its protein is CASSLGRNTEAFF.

At least ten counts were recorded for this clonotype. The rearrangement links TRBV12-3 or TRBV12-4 to TRBJ1-6; 9 bases match TRBD1. J gave up 10 bases and V 5 bases, and 12 bases lay outside the gene matches. The CDR3 covers 16 residues. The CDR3 DNA follows: TGTGCCAGCAGTGCGCTACAGGGGGCAAGGACGTCACCCCTCCACTTT. Encoded protein: CASSALQGARTSPLHF.

The sample holds many counts of this clonotype. V gene TRBV7-9 combines with J gene TRBJ1-4; 10 bases agree with TRBD1. The CDR3 length is 13 residues. The V and J ends lost 5 bases and 10 bases, in that order; junction bases with no gene match: 4. Per germline, CDR1 SEHNR and CDR2 FQNEAQ (reference sequence). CDR3 protein: CASSPRDRGKLFF. CDR3 coding DNA: TGTGCCAGCAGCCCGAGGGACAGGGGAAAACTGTTTTTT.

This clonotype was seen ten or more times. This sequence joins TRBV4-2 and TRBJ2-1; 11 nucleotides agree with TRBD2. Germline CDR1 is LGHNA and CDR2 is YNFKEQ. The trim removed 5 bases at V and 7 bases at J, leaving 10 bases unmatched. The CDR3 loop spans 16 amino acids. CDR3 region: CASSTPTSGEGNEQFF. Written as DNA, the CDR3 is TGTGCCAGCAGCACCCCGACTAGCGGGGAAGGAAATGAGCAGTTCTTC.

This clonotype was observed at least ten times. The chain links TRBV18 to TRBJ2-1; D gene unclear. The CDR3 consists of 12 residues. Germline V gene lookup returns CDR1 KGHSH and CDR2 LQKENI. The V gene lost 5 bases and the J gene lost 16 bases, with 18 bases spanning the gap. The CDR3 nucleotides are TGTGCCAGCTCAACCTCCGGGCCGGTGGGTTTCTTC. The encoded protein is CASSTSGPVGFF.

At least ten counts were recorded for this clonotype. The J gene is TRBJ2-3, the V gene TRBV20-1; D might be TRBD2 (6 bases). V lost 5 bases to trimming and J lost 6 bases, with 18 bases between them. CDR1 and CDR2 from the germline V gene are DFQATT and SNEGSKA (reference sequence). The CDR3 has 14 amino acids. The CDR3 spells CSAPLSLAADTQYF. The CDR3 DNA is TGCAGTGCTCCCCTTTCACTAGCCGCGGATACGCAGTATTTT.

Within the sample, this clonotype is medium-sized (0.01 to 0.1%). The chain uses TRBV7-2 and TRBJ1-6, with a tentative D call TRBD1 (5 bases). V lost 6 bases and J 7 bases, leaving 16 bases between the germline ends. From germline, CDR1 is SGHTA and CDR2 FQGNSA. The CDR3 totals 15 residues. The CDR3 sequence is CASSLLQVDNSPLHF. The CDR3 bases are TGTGCCAGCAGTTTGCTACAGGTTGACAATTCACCCCTCCACTTT.

The sample holds many counts of this clonotype. This chain links TRBV7-6 with TRBJ1-1, with D perhaps matching TRBD1 (6 bases). Trimming removed 5 bases at V and 1 base at J, with 14 bases between. Germline values: CDR1 SGHVS, CDR2 FNYEAQ. The CDR3 is 15 amino acids. CDR3 amino acids: CASSPIEGGNTEAFF. CDR3 DNA sequence: TGTGCCAGCAGCCCTATCGAGGGGGGGAACACTGAAGCTTTCTTT.

At least ten counts were recorded for this clonotype. The rearrangement links TRBV20-1 to TRBJ1-2; 7 bases are a match to TRBD1. Looked up from germline, CDR1 is DFQATT and CDR2 is SNEGSKA (reference sequence). Germline trimming cut 5 bases from V and 4 bases from J; bases unmatched to any gene: 7. The CDR3 is made up of 13 amino acids. For the CDR3, the DNA is TGCAGTGCTTGGATGGGACAGAGCTATGGCTACACCTTC. It yields the protein CSAWMGQSYGYTF.

The rearrangement uses TRBV11-2 and TRBJ2-7; 9 bases line up with TRBD2. V shed 5 bases and J 4 bases; nucleotides not matched to a gene: 9. The CDR3 has 15 residues. Germline V lookup: CDR1 SGHAT, CDR2 FQNNGV. The CDR3 DNA reads TGTGCCAGCAGCCGCGCGGGGGGGGCCGAGTACGAGCAGTACTTC. Protein product: CASSRAGGAEYEQYF. Variable domain in full (rest from reference TRBV11-2 and TRBJ2-7): EAGVAQSPRYKIIEKRQSVAFWCNPISGHATLYWYQQILGQGPKLLIQFQNNGVVDDSQLPKDRFSAERLKGVDSTLKIQPAKLEDSAVYLCASSRAGGAEYEQYFGPGTRLTVT.

This clonotype has a count of ten or more. This chain connects TRBV7-6 to TRBJ2-2; 7 bases match TRBD1. The V segment lost 4 bases and the J segment 1 base; nucleotides outside the gene matches: 6. Per germline, CDR1 SGHVS and CDR2 FNYEAQ. CDR3 length: 16 residues. The CDR3 protein is CASSWGQTRNTGELFF. CDR3 sequence (DNA): TGTGCCAGCAGCTGGGGACAGACGAGGAACACCGGGGAGCTGTTTTTT.

This clonotype was detected many times. The genes are TRBV18 and TRBJ1-2; possibly TRBD1 for D (5 bases). Germline V gene lookup returns CDR1 KGHSH and CDR2 LQKENI. The CDR3 totals 17 residues. V shed 2 bases and J shed 6 bases, with 22 bases lying between them. The CDR3 sequence: CASSPNLDSSPLDGYTF. Written as DNA, the CDR3 is TGTGCCAGCTCACCAAATCTCGACAGTTCGCCCCTTGATGGCTACACCTTC.

This clonotype has a count of ten or more. The V and J genes are TRBV7-2 and TRBJ2-1, with TRBD2 matching over 15 bases. The junction had 8 bases not matched to a gene; V was cut back by 4 bases and J by 7 bases. Germline CDR1 and CDR2: SGHTA and FQGNSA. The CDR3 covers 17 residues. Here the CDR3 DNA reads TGTGCCAGCAGCTACTTTGGGACTAGCGGGGGGCAAAATGAGCAGTTCTTC. It encodes CASSYFGTSGGQNEQFF.

Many counts were recorded for this clonotype. The V and J genes are TRBV29-1 and TRBJ2-7; D tentatively fits TRBD1 or TRBD2 (6 bases each). The V gene's germline CDR1 is SQVTM and CDR2 ANQGSEA. This CDR3 spans 14 amino acids. Trimming took off 6 bases at V and 0 bases at J, with 15 bases between the two ends. The CDR3 bases are TGCAGCGTGGAGGGGGTCGCTAGCTCCTACGAGCAGTACTTC. It encodes CSVEGVASSYEQYF.

This clonotype was picked up a small number of times. The chain has TRBV10-3 and TRBJ1-5, with D tentatively TRBD1 (5 bases). Germline CDR1 is ENHRY and CDR2 is SYGVKD. The CDR3 has 14 amino acids. The V end lost 6 bases, the J end lost 4 bases, and 13 bases lay between the germline ends. DNA of the CDR3: TGTGCCATCAGCCCGGGGCCAGGGAATCAGCCCCAGCATTTT. Protein product: CAISPGPGNQPQHF.

This clonotype was seen more than once but under ten times. CDR3 loop: CASSGGEQFF. As DNA, the CDR3 is TGTGCCAGCTCCGGGGGTGAGCAGTTCTTC. The V call is TRBV6-2 or TRBV6-3, the J call TRBJ2-1, with D maybe TRBD2 (6 bases). The CDR3 contains 10 residues. Germline V gives CDR1 MNHEY, CDR2 SVGEGT. V shed 8 bases and J shed 9 bases, with 8 bases lying between them.

On this clonotype itself: This may arise from a read error, as a much more abundant clone is one base away. The chain combines TRBV12-3 or TRBV12-4 with TRBJ2-1; no reliable D call. This CDR3 has 15 residues. V dropped 3 bases and J dropped 12 bases, with 21 bases sitting between them. The CDR3 protein is CASSLVVGSGHVQFF. CDR3 sequence (DNA): TGTGCCAGCAGTTTGGTCGTGGGTTCTGGGCATGTGCAGTTCTTC.

This clonotype was observed at least ten times. The chain employs TRBV7-8 and TRBJ2-7, with D perhaps matching TRBD2 (6 bases). The germline V and J ends were trimmed by 4 bases and 2 bases, with 12 bases remaining between them. Germline CDR1 is SGHVS and CDR2 is FQNEAQ. This CDR3 has 14 amino acids. CDR3 in DNA: TGTGCCAGCAGCTCCCGGACTACCACCTACGAGCAGTACTTC. It translates to CASSSRTTTYEQYF.

This clonotype was counted a few times. The chain uses TRBV7-9 and TRBJ2-2; TRBD1 agrees at 7 bases. The CDR3 is 16 amino acids. Per the germline V gene, CDR1 is SEHNR and CDR2 is FQNEAQ (reference sequence). V dropped 8 bases and J dropped 4; count of bases not matched to a gene: 13. The CDR3 loop is CASGKLGTAITGELFF. DNA for the CDR3: TGTGCCAGCGGTAAGCTGGGGACAGCAATCACCGGGGAGCTGTTTTTT.

This clonotype was observed many times. CDR3 sequence: CASSLAGLDNEQFF. Written as DNA, the CDR3 is TGTGCCAGCAGCTTAGCGGGGCTGGACAATGAGCAGTTCTTC. This chain joins TRBV11-3 and TRBJ2-1, with D perhaps matching TRBD1 or TRBD2 (5 bases each). Germline CDR1 SGHNT, CDR2 YENEEA. Trimming removed 1 base at V and 5 bases at J, with 9 bases between. The CDR3 spans 14 residues.

This clonotype occurred many times. The chain joins TRBV2 to TRBJ2-1; TRBD1 matches 7 bases. Germline V gene sequence: CDR1 SNHLY, CDR2 FYNNEI. V lost 4 bases, J lost 7 bases, and 10 bases stayed unmatched. CDR3 size: 15 residues. CDR3 loop: CASSGEQGYGNEQFF. CDR3 in DNA: TGTGCCAGCAGTGGGGAACAGGGGTATGGGAATGAGCAGTTCTTC.

J is TRBJ2-2 and V is TRBV20-1; 10 positions agree with TRBD2. Germline V lookup: CDR1 DFQATT, CDR2 SNEGSKA (reference sequence). The V gene end was trimmed by 3 bases and the J gene end by 0 bases; junction bases not matched to a gene: 7. The CDR3 loop spans 17 amino acids. CDR3 in DNA: TGCAGTGCTAGCCAACTAGCGGGGCCTTCGAACACCGGGGAGCTGTTTTTT. As protein: CSASQLAGPSNTGELFF.

This clonotype was found many times. The chain combines TRBV3-1 with TRBJ1-2, with D unresolved. Germline V gene lookup returns CDR1 LGHDT and CDR2 YNNKEL (reference sequence). Trimming took 2 bases from V and 0 from J, leaving 10 bases between them. The CDR3 has 15 residues. CDR3 in amino acids: CASSQRTGANYGYTF. The CDR3 coding sequence is TGTGCCAGCAGCCAAAGAACGGGAGCTAACTATGGCTACACCTTC.

This clonotype is deemed medium-sized. In DNA, the CDR3 is TGCAGTGCCCAGGGAGCAGCCCAAGAGACCCAGTACTTC. It is translated as CSAQGAAQETQYF. The chain joins TRBV20-1 to TRBJ2-5; the D call may be TRBD1 or TRBD2 (5 bases each). The CDR3 has 13 residues. Between the trimmed V and J ends, which lost 6 bases and 1 base, there was a span of 12 bases. Germline loops: CDR1 DFQATT, CDR2 SNEGSKA (reference sequence).

About this clonotype: A much larger clone sits a single nucleotide away, making a read error possible. The rearrangement links TRBV5-5 to TRBJ1-2, with 8 nucleotides matching TRBD1. The CDR3 has 13 residues. Germline trimming cut 4 bases from V and 6 bases from J; bases unmatched to any gene: 5. The germline V gene has CDR1 SGHKS and CDR2 YYEKEE (reference sequence). The CDR3 spells CASSSTGGHGYTF. DNA for the CDR3: TGTGCCAGCAGCAGTACAGGGGGTCATGGCTACACCTTC. The full variable domain, completed using reference TRBV5-5 and TRBJ1-2, is DAGVTQSPTHLIKTRGQQVTLRCSPISGHKSVSWYQQVLGQGPQFIFQYYEKEERGRGNFPDRFSARQFPNYSSELNVNALLLGDSALYLCASSSTGGHGYTFGSGTRLTVV.

This clonotype showed up many times. The chain couples TRBV6-2 or TRBV6-3 to TRBJ1-5; D unresolved. V was clipped by 6 bases and J by 7 bases, with 13 bases between them. Germline lookup yields CDR1 MNHEY and CDR2 SVGEGT. The CDR3 is made up of 13 amino acids. The CDR3 sequence: CASSRAGLQPQHF. Written as DNA, the CDR3 is TGTGCCAGCAGCCGAGCAGGATTACAGCCCCAGCATTTT.

This clonotype was counted at least ten times. CDR3 DNA sequence: TGCGCCAGCAGCTCTGGACAGGGGAATGCAGGGGCCAACGTCCTGACTTTC. Encoded protein: CASSSGQGNAGANVLTF. The chain links TRBV5-1 to TRBJ2-6; 9 bases match TRBD1. CDR1 and CDR2 from the germline V gene are SGHRS and YFSETQ. The CDR3 sequence is 17 residues long. Trimming removed 3 bases from V and 4 bases from J; junction bases left unmatched: 8.

This clonotype was seen ten or more times. The V and J genes are TRBV15 and TRBJ1-1; no clear D. Per the germline V gene, CDR1 is LNHNV and CDR2 is YYDKDF (reference sequence). This CDR3 contains 13 residues. With 3 bases removed from V and 7 bases from J, the gap between germline ends came to 12 bases. In DNA form, the CDR3 reads TGTGCCACCAGCAGTATCGTCGGGAATGAAGCTTTCTTT. This encodes CATSSIVGNEAFF.

This clonotype was observed many times. The J gene is TRBJ2-7, the V gene TRBV20-1; 12 bases agree with TRBD1. Trimming removed 3 bases from V and 2 bases from J; junction bases left unmatched: 5. Per germline, CDR1 DFQATT and CDR2 SNEGSKA (reference sequence). The CDR3 has 15 amino acids. The CDR3 here is CSASSGTGGAYEQYF. The CDR3 DNA reads as TGCAGTGCTAGTTCAGGGACAGGGGGCGCCTACGAGCAGTACTTC.